This TCR beta chain was found in a study of T cells expressing NK-cell markers. Study details: In the group of eight sequenced donors, seven were HCMV-seropositive and one was seronegative. Study-wide findings and caveats: Of the CD8+ T cell pool in over 5 donors, roughly 1.0-7.0% was accounted for by dominant NKG2C+ clonotypes.

Comment on this clonotype: Its antigen is as yet unknown.

Looked up from germline, CDR1 is SGHVS and CDR2 is FQNEAQ. CDR3 size: 12 residues. TCRdb reprocessed the 5' RACE reads; each CDR3 protein has one entry and no DNA is given. The table counts 400,000 or so distinct CDR3 sequences; 9.5% to 12% lies in the top ten. The clonotype comes from a woman aged 45-65 years in good health. This chain joins TRBV7-8 and TRBJ1-3. The material sequenced was blood T cells: a sorted CD56 or NKG2C T cell subset, CD4+ or CD8+ T cells, or bulk PBMC T cells (not recorded which). CDR3 amino acids: CASSLGVNTIYF. The whole variable domain, filled in from reference TRBV7-8 and TRBJ1-3, reads GAGVSQSPRYKVAKRGQDVALRCDPISGHVSLFWYQQALGQGPEFLTYFQNEAQLDKSGLPSDRFFAERPEGSVSTLKIQRTQQEDSAVYLCASSLGVNTIYFGEGSWLTVV.